This paragraph reports one TCR beta chain. The participants were between roughly 18 and 90 years old and came from roughly 24 US areas. Participants' reported clinical history set cohort assignment. Donors in Cohort 3 counted as recovered after two negative PCRs, clearance, or symptom resolution. CDR3 length equals 12 residues. CDR1 is MNHEY, CDR2 SMNVEV, per germline (reference sequence). Trimming took off 6 bases at V and 4 bases at J, with 6 bases between the two ends. This record belongs to a study of blood T cell repertoires in COVID-19. TCRdb keeps only in-frame clones here, not all; method: immunoSEQ multiplex PCR. This table holds about 400,000 clones, 87% found once.

This TCR was sampled from a woman aged 25-40 years who had recovered from COVID-19. The specimen sequenced was PBMCs or T cells enriched from blood (not recorded which). The chain links TRBV27 to TRBJ2-2, with D perhaps TRBD1 (5 bases). The CDR3 sequence is CASSRATGELFF. The CDR3 DNA reads as TGTGCCAGCAGCAGGGCCACCGGGGAGCTGTTTTTT.